Listed here are 30 T cell receptor beta chains from one sample, sequenced in a study of cytomegalovirus exposure and HLA in healthy donors. The PCR used 60 Vbeta and 13 Jbeta primers. Clones were sequenced by immunoSEQ multiplex PCR, and TCRdb holds only the in-frame ones, with some missing. The data contain 180,000 or so clones, roughly 82% of them seen just once; the ten biggest clones take up more than 1.5%. The sequencing sample was made of PBMCs. These receptors were collected from a man aged 35-49 years in good health and CMV-seronegative.

This chain connects TRBV27 to TRBJ2-7; 7 nucleotides line up with TRBD2. The CDR3 has 16 amino acids. Trimming removed 5 bases from V and 2 bases from J; junction bases left unmatched: 12. Germline CDR1 reads MNHEY; CDR2 reads SMNVEV (reference sequence). The DNA for the CDR3 is TGTGCCAGCAGTCCCACCCCCTCTAGCGGAACCTACGAGCAGTACTTC. Protein product: CASSPTPSSGTYEQYF.

About this clone: At the DNA level, this CDR3 is encoded by other sequences in the same sample as well. The V gene is TRBV7-6, the J gene TRBJ2-2, with 13 bases that match TRBD2. The CDR3 spans 16 residues. From germline, CDR1 is SGHVS and CDR2 FNYEAQ. With V trimmed by 5 bases and J by 4 bases, 4 bases remained unmatched. The CDR3 region has the DNA TGTGCCAGCAGCCCGCGGACTAGCGGGAGCACCGGGGAGCTGTTTTTT. Translated: CASSPRTSGSTGELFF.

The chain combines TRBV27 with TRBJ2-7; D perhaps matches TRBD2 (5 bases). The germline gives CDR1 MNHEY, CDR2 SMNVEV (reference sequence). This CDR3 comprises 13 residues. Trimming pared 4 bases from V and 2 bases from J, leaving 9 bases between. The chain's CDR3 is CASSSEGPYEQYF. The CDR3 DNA is TGTGCCAGCAGTTCAGAGGGTCCCTACGAGCAGTACTTC.

The chain joins TRBV9 to TRBJ1-6, with 9 positions matching TRBD1. This CDR3 contains 16 residues. Germline trimming cut 0 bases from V and 9 bases from J; bases unmatched to any gene: 7. Germline values: CDR1 SGDLS, CDR2 YYNGEE. In DNA form, the CDR3 reads TGTGCCAGCAGCGTAGATTGGGGACAGGGCTTTTCACCCCTCCACTTT. Protein: CASSVDWGQGFSPLHF.

V usage is TRBV28 and J usage is TRBJ2-7; 11 bases align to TRBD1. The J segment lost 3 bases and the V segment lost 5 bases, leaving 6 bases of the junction unmatched. CDR3 length equals 15 residues. CDR1 is MDHEN and CDR2 is SYDVKM in the germline V gene. For the CDR3, the DNA is TGTGCCAGCAGTCTAGGGACAGGGGGGCACTACGAGCAGTACTTC. Its translation is CASSLGTGGHYEQYF.

V gene TRBV7-2 combines with J gene TRBJ1-1; D gene ambiguous. Germline loops: CDR1 SGHTA, CDR2 FQGNSA. Trimming cost V 7 bases and J 9 bases, with 12 bases left between them. The CDR3 length is 11 residues. The CDR3 here is CASTPQLQAFF. Written as DNA, the CDR3 is TGTGCCAGCACCCCACAATTACAAGCTTTCTTT.

This clone turned up a few times. This sequence joins TRBV5-1 and TRBJ2-3; D possibly corresponds to TRBD2 (5 bases). This CDR3 region has 15 residues. V was cut by 5 bases and J by 0 bases, with 13 bases left in between. Germline CDR1 is SGHRS and CDR2 is YFSETQ. The CDR3, as DNA: TGCGCCAGCAGGCCTACTAGTAGCAGCACAGATACGCAGTATTTT. Translation gives CASRPTSSSTDTQYF. The full variable domain, with the rest looked up from reference TRBV5-1 and TRBJ2-3, is KAGVTQTPRYLIKTRGQQVTLSCSPISGHRSVSWYQQTPGQGLQFLFEYFSETQRNKGNFPGRFSGRQFSNSRSEMNVSTLELGDSALYLCASRPTSSSTDTQYFGPGTRLTVL.

The chain carries TRBV19 and TRBJ2-7; 9 bases map to TRBD1. The CDR3 is 15 residues long. V lost 7 bases, J lost 3 bases, and 10 bases stayed unmatched. The V gene's germline CDR1 is LNHDA and CDR2 SQIVND (reference sequence). The CDR3 DNA reads as TGTGCCAGTACCGCCGAGGGGACAGGGTACTACGAGCAGTACTTC. Protein: CASTAEGTGYYEQYF. Supplemented by reference TRBV19 and TRBJ2-7, the full variable domain reads DGGITQSPKYLFRKEGQNVTLSCEQNLNHDAMYWYRQDPGQGLRLIYYSQIVNDFQKGDIAEGYSVSREKKESFPLTVTSAQKNPTAFYLCASTAEGTGYYEQYFGPGTRLTVT.

The V call is TRBV28, the J call TRBJ2-3; D possibly corresponds to TRBD1 (6 bases). This CDR3 region has 14 residues. Germline V gene lookup returns CDR1 MDHEN and CDR2 SYDVKM. Trimming stripped 4 bases from V and 3 bases from J, with 11 bases between. CDR3 loop: CASSSPGQTDTQYF. CDR3 nucleotide sequence: TGTGCCAGCAGTTCCCCGGGACAAACAGATACGCAGTATTTT.

The rearrangement joins TRBV18 to TRBJ2-7; D may be TRBD1 (5 bases). This CDR3 has 14 residues. The V and J ends lost 6 bases and 3 bases respectively, with 15 bases between them. CDR1 KGHSH and CDR2 LQKENI come from the germline V gene. In DNA form, the CDR3 reads TGTGCCAGCTCGGAGCAGGGTCCGGACTACGAGCAGTACTTC. Its translation is CASSEQGPDYEQYF. The entire variable domain, with the rest obtained from reference TRBV18 and TRBJ2-7, is as follows: NAGVMQNPRHLVRRRGQEARLRCSPMKGHSHVYWYRQLPEEGLKFMVYLQKENIIDESGMPKERFSAEFPKEGPSILRIQQVVRGDSAAYFCASSEQGPDYEQYFGPGTRLTVT.

The gene calls are TRBV4-3 and TRBJ2-1, with 15 bases identical to TRBD2. Unmatched junction bases numbered 9, after V lost 3 bases and J lost 9 bases. The CDR3 runs to 17 residues. The germline gives CDR1 LGHNA, CDR2 YSLEER. The CDR3 reads CASSQGTSGGLRGEQFF. As DNA, the CDR3 is TGCGCCAGCAGCCAGGGGACTAGCGGGGGGCTACGGGGTGAGCAGTTCTTC.

V usage is TRBV6-5 and J usage is TRBJ1-2, with D possibly matching TRBD1 (5 bases). Trimming pared 8 bases from V and 4 bases from J, leaving 14 bases between. Germline V gene data show CDR1 as MNHEY and CDR2 as SVGAGI. CDR3 length equals 13 residues. This CDR3 is CASHPGGGYGYTF. The CDR3 DNA sequence: TGTGCCAGCCATCCCGGGGGGGGCTATGGCTACACCTTC.

The gene calls are TRBV7-2 and TRBJ1-2; TRBD1 is a possible D gene (5 bases). V was cut by 5 bases and J by 6 bases, with 16 bases left in between. Germline V lookup: CDR1 SGHTA, CDR2 FQGNSA. There are 14 residues in the CDR3. For the CDR3, the DNA is TGTGCCAGCAGCCCTAGCGGGGGTAGGAATGGCTACACCTTC. The encoded protein is CASSPSGGRNGYTF.

The chain combines TRBV9 with TRBJ1-5; D possibly corresponds to TRBD1 (5 bases). CDR3 length: 16 amino acids. The germline V gene has CDR1 SGDLS and CDR2 YYNGEE. Trimming took off 0 bases at V and 2 bases at J, with 12 bases between the two ends. The CDR3 reads CASSVGLGGGNQPQHF. The CDR3 bases are TGTGCCAGCAGCGTAGGCCTCGGGGGAGGCAATCAGCCCCAGCATTTT.

The rearrangement links TRBV28 to TRBJ1-1; maybe TRBD1 (5 bases). Looked up from germline, CDR1 is MDHEN and CDR2 is SYDVKM. Trimming shortened V by 6 bases and J by 0 bases, and 8 bases separated the two germline ends. The CDR3 has 13 amino acids. CDR3 DNA sequence: TGTGCCAGCAGACGACAGCTGAACACTGAAGCTTTCTTT. It is translated as CASRRQLNTEAFF.

The DNA of the CDR3 is TGTGCCAGCAGGGGCGGGGGGACAGATACGCAGTATTTT. As protein: CASRGGGTDTQYF. J is TRBJ2-3 and V is TRBV28, with 8 bases identical to TRBD2. With V trimmed by 6 bases and J by 3 bases, 2 bases remained unmatched. CDR3 size: 13 residues. Germline assignment: CDR1 MDHEN and CDR2 SYDVKM.

In this sample, this clone turned up once. This chain links TRBV10-3 with TRBJ1-1, with D tentatively TRBD1 (6 bases). This CDR3 has 13 amino acids. The germline V gene has CDR1 ENHRY and CDR2 SYGVKD. Trimming pared 11 bases from V and 4 bases from J, leaving 17 bases between. CDR3 in amino acids: CAADPGVGTEAFF. CDR3 bases: TGTGCCGCCGATCCAGGGGTAGGCACTGAAGCTTTCTTT.

The sample holds one count of this clone. The rearrangement joins TRBV5-6 to TRBJ2-7; tentatively, D is TRBD1 (5 bases). This CDR3 is built from 12 residues. Trimming took off 4 bases at V and 7 bases at J, with 12 bases between the two ends. Per the germline V gene, CDR1 is SGHDT and CDR2 is YYEEEE. This chain's CDR3 is CASSPTTAEQYF. CDR3 DNA: TGTGCCAGCAGCCCTACGACAGCAGAGCAGTACTTC.

The chain recombines TRBV2 with TRBJ2-3; the match to TRBD2 covers 13 bases. CDR3 length: 18 residues. The germline V gene has CDR1 SNHLY and CDR2 FYNNEI. The junction had 7 bases not matched to a gene; V was cut back by 2 bases and J by 2 bases. CDR3 in DNA: TGTGCCAGCAGTGAAAGGCGGGGACTAGCGGGGACCACAGATACGCAGTATTTT. Translated, it gives CASSERRGLAGTTDTQYF.

This chain connects TRBV5-6 to TRBJ2-2; D gene ambiguous. Germline CDR1 is SGHDT and CDR2 is YYEEEE. Trimming left V 5 bases short and J 6 bases short, with 5 bases between. CDR3 length: 11 amino acids. The CDR3 sequence: CASREAGELFF. As DNA, the CDR3 is TGTGCCAGCAGAGAGGCCGGGGAGCTGTTTTTT.

The rearrangement links TRBV7-2 to TRBJ2-1; 10 bases fit TRBD2. V lost 2 bases and J lost 8; bases outside the gene matches: 3. The germline V gene has CDR1 SGHTA and CDR2 FQGNSA. The CDR3 sequence is 14 residues long. CDR3: CASSLSGGADEQFF. For the CDR3, the DNA is TGTGCCAGCAGCTTAAGCGGGGGGGCAGATGAGCAGTTCTTC.

The chain joins TRBV7-2 to TRBJ2-7; 7 positions match TRBD1. Germline lookup yields CDR1 SGHTA and CDR2 FQGNSA. The CDR3 runs 14 residues. After removal of 2 bases from V and 4 bases from J, the junction contained 5 bases not matched to a gene. The CDR3 bases are TGTGCCAGCAGCTTAAGGGGACAGCTTTACGAGCAGTACTTC. Protein product: CASSLRGQLYEQYF. Combining the CDR3 with reference TRBV7-2 and TRBJ2-7 gives the whole variable domain GAGVSQSPSNKVTEKGKDVELRCDPISGHTALYWYRQSLGQGLEFLIYFQGNSAPDKSGLPSDRFSAERTGGSVSTLTIQRTQQEDSAVYLCASSLRGQLYEQYFGPGTRLTVT.

The rearrangement uses TRBV7-3 and TRBJ2-1, with D maybe TRBD1 (6 bases). The CDR3 consists of 13 residues. Germline CDR1 is SGHTA and CDR2 is FQGTGA. V was cut by 0 bases and J by 12 bases, with 12 bases left in between. The CDR3 sequence: CASSLTATGPQFF. CDR3 nucleotide sequence: TGTGCCAGCAGCTTAACCGCGACAGGTCCGCAGTTCTTC.

V usage is TRBV10-3 and J usage is TRBJ2-1, with 8 bases lining up with TRBD2. Germline-derived CDR1 and CDR2 are ENHRY and SYGVKD. The junction had 14 bases not matched to a gene; V was cut back by 6 bases and J by 10 bases. This CDR3 has 15 residues. In DNA, the CDR3 is TGTGCCATCAGGTCTAGCGGGCCCATACCAGGGGAGCAGTTCTTC. Protein: CAIRSSGPIPGEQFF.

The chain combines TRBV7-9 with TRBJ1-5, with 7 bases that match TRBD1. Per germline, CDR1 SEHNR and CDR2 FQNEAQ (reference sequence). This CDR3 is built from 13 residues. Trimming at V came to 6 bases and at J to 9 bases, leaving 8 bases not matched to a gene. CDR3 loop: CASSKEGAGPQHF. The CDR3 DNA is TGTGCCAGCAGTAAGGAGGGGGCTGGGCCCCAGCATTTT.

The V call is TRBV2, the J call TRBJ2-7; 7 bases align to TRBD2. The germline CDR1 and CDR2 sequences are SNHLY and FYNNEI. The J segment lost 2 bases and the V segment lost 8 bases, leaving 0 bases of the junction unmatched. This CDR3 region has 11 residues. CDR3 sequence: CASGGAYEQYF. The CDR3 DNA reads TGTGCCAGCGGGGGGGCCTACGAGCAGTACTTC.

The chain couples TRBV29-1 to TRBJ1-2, with 10 nucleotides matching TRBD1. The J segment lost 5 bases and the V segment lost 8 bases, leaving 5 bases of the junction unmatched. The CDR3 has 12 amino acids. The germline V gene has CDR1 SQVTM and CDR2 ANQGSEA. The CDR3 spells CSTDRGLYGYTF. The CDR3 DNA sequence: TGCAGCACTGACAGGGGGCTTTATGGCTACACCTTC. Using reference TRBV29-1 and TRBJ1-2 for the parts outside the CDR3, the full variable domain is SAVISQKPSRDICQRGTSLTIQCQVDSQVTMMFWYRQQPGQSLTLIATANQGSEATYESGFVIDKFPISRPNLTFSTLTVSNMSPEDSSIYLCSTDRGLYGYTFGSGTRLTVV.

A few counts support this clone. The CDR3 is CASSAKGQGYGYTF. CDR3 in DNA: TGTGCCAGCAGCGCCAAAGGACAGGGCTATGGCTACACCTTC. The rearrangement uses TRBV9 and TRBJ1-2, with 8 bases matching TRBD1. The V segment lost 3 bases and the J segment 4 bases; nucleotides outside the gene matches: 5. Germline V gives CDR1 SGDLS, CDR2 YYNGEE. The CDR3 consists of 14 residues.

CDR3 residues: CASSFRTSGPSINEQFF. CDR3 nucleotides: TGTGCCAGTAGTTTTAGGACTAGCGGGCCTAGTATCAATGAGCAGTTCTTC. V and J are TRBV19 and TRBJ2-1; 11 bases are shared with TRBD2. CDR3 length: 17 amino acids. J lost 6 bases, V lost 5 bases, and 12 bases had no gene match. Germline CDR1 reads LNHDA; CDR2 reads SQIVND (reference sequence).

V usage is TRBV10-1 and J usage is TRBJ2-7; a weak D match, TRBD1 (5 bases). This CDR3 has 11 residues. V was pared by 2 bases and J by 12 bases, with 11 bases between. The germline CDR1 and CDR2 sequences are WNHNN and SYGVQD (reference sequence). The CDR3 spells CASSEQGVRYF. The CDR3 DNA is TGCGCCAGCAGTGAGCAGGGCGTACGGTACTTC.